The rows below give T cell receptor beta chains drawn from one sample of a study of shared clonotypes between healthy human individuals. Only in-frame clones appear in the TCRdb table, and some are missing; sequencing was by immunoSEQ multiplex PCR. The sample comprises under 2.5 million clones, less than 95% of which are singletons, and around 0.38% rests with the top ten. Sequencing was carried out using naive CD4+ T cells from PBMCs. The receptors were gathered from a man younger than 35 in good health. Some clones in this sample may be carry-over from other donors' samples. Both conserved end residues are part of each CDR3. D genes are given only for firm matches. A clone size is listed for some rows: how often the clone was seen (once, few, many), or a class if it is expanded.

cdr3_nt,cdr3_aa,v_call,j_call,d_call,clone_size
TGCGCCAGCAGGCTAGGGACAGGCGGAAACACCATATATTTT,CASRLGTGGNTIYF,TRBV5-1,TRBJ1-3,TRBD1,-
TGTGCCAGCAGGGGAGTAGGGTATGGCTACACCTTC,CASRGVGYGYTF,TRBV6-1,TRBJ1-2,-,-
TGTGCCAGCAGTACTCCAGGGTTAAGCTCCTACGAGCAGTACTTC,CASSTPGLSSYEQYF,TRBV28,TRBJ2-7,-,-
TGTGCCAGCAGCTTAGACGGGACTAGAAAAGAGACCCAGTACTTC,CASSLDGTRKETQYF,TRBV5-4,TRBJ2-5,TRBD2,few
TGTGCCTGGAGGGGGACTAGCGGGATCGGGGAGCTGTTTTTT,CAWRGTSGIGELFF,TRBV30,TRBJ2-2,TRBD2,-
TGTGCCAGCTCAGGACAGCAACTGAACACTGAAGCTTTCTTT,CASSGQQLNTEAFF,TRBV18,TRBJ1-1,-,-
TGTGCCACCAGCACGCGGAGAGCTACCTACGAGCAGTACTTC,CATSTRRATYEQYF,TRBV15,TRBJ2-7,-,-
TGCGCCAGCAGCTTGATGACTAGCGGGAGCTACGAGCAGTACTTC,CASSLMTSGSYEQYF,TRBV5-1,TRBJ2-7,TRBD2,-
TGTGCCACTAAACCAGAGAGGGACAGGGGGCTTCAGCCCCAGCATTTT,CATKPERDRGLQPQHF,TRBV19,TRBJ1-5,TRBD1,-
TGTGCCAGCAGCTTTAGCGGGAGAAGCACAGATACGCAGTATTTT,CASSFSGRSTDTQYF,TRBV11-3,TRBJ2-3,TRBD2,once
TGTGCCAGCAGCTTGGAAGGGGGCGGGGAAGCTTTCTTT,CASSLEGGGEAFF,TRBV5-6,TRBJ1-1,TRBD1,-
TGTGCCAGCAGCGTAGCTCCCCGGAACAATGAGCAGTTCTTC,CASSVAPRNNEQFF,TRBV9,TRBJ2-1,-,-
TGCAGCGCCCGGGACAGCCACGAGCAGTACTTC,CSARDSHEQYF,TRBV29-1,TRBJ2-7,TRBD1,-
TGTGCCAGTAGGTTGACAGGAACGAACACTGAAGCTTTCTTT,CASRLTGTNTEAFF,TRBV19,TRBJ1-1,-,-
TGTGCCAGCAGCTTAGGGCGGGGACCCTACAATGAGCAGTTCTTC,CASSLGRGPYNEQFF,TRBV7-8,TRBJ2-1,-,once
TGTGCCATTAGTGGGACAGATCCTCTAGGGGAGCAGTACTTC,CAISGTDPLGEQYF,TRBV10-3,TRBJ2-7,TRBD1,-
TGTGCCACCTCCGGGACTAGCGGAGATACGCAGTATTTT,CATSGTSGDTQYF,TRBV10-3,TRBJ2-3,TRBD2,-
TGTGCCAGCAGCTTGCTAGGTGGGGGTCCCGGGGAGCTGTTTTTT,CASSLLGGGPGELFF,TRBV5-5,TRBJ2-2,-,-
TGTGCCAGCAGCCAGCTAAGCGAGCAGTTCTTC,CASSQLSEQFF,TRBV2,TRBJ2-1,-,-
TGCACCAGCAGCCAAGAAAGGGACTACGAGCAGTACTTC,CTSSQERDYEQYF,TRBV1,TRBJ2-7,-,-
TGTGCCTGGAGTCGGGATCACAACTATGGCTACACCTTC,CAWSRDHNYGYTF,TRBV30,TRBJ1-2,-,-
TGTGCCAGCAGCTTTCCAGGGGTTATCTATGGCTACACCTTC,CASSFPGVIYGYTF,TRBV7-9,TRBJ1-2,-,-
TGTGCCAGCAGACAGTTTAGTACTGGGGCCAACGTCCTGACTTTC,CASRQFSTGANVLTF,TRBV5-4,TRBJ2-6,-,-
TGTGCCAGCAGCTGGGCAGGGGGGCCCACAGATACGCAGTATTTT,CASSWAGGPTDTQYF,TRBV7-6,TRBJ2-3,-,-
TGTGCCATCAGTGACGGGACGGGGCAAGAGACCCAGTACTTC,CAISDGTGQETQYF,TRBV10-3,TRBJ2-5,-,-
TGTGCCTGGAGTGTACCGGCGGGAGGAGATACGCAGTATTTT,CAWSVPAGGDTQYF,TRBV30,TRBJ2-3,TRBD2,-
TGCGCCAGCAGCTTGGGACTAGCGGGAGGGTTGTACAATGAGCAGTTCTTC,CASSLGLAGGLYNEQFF,TRBV5-1,TRBJ2-1,TRBD2,-
TGTGCCAGCAGTTTATACCGGAGTAGGCAGCCCCAGCATTTT,CASSLYRSRQPQHF,TRBV28,TRBJ1-5,-,-
TGTGCCAGCAGCTACATAAGCAGTCAGCCCCAGCATTTT,CASSYISSQPQHF,TRBV2,TRBJ1-5,-,-
TGTGCCAGCAGAGGGGGGCCTGGGGTAGAGCCCCAGCATTTT,CASRGGPGVEPQHF,TRBV2,TRBJ1-5,-,-
TGTGCCAGCAGCTTGTGGGGACGGGAGACCCAGTACTTC,CASSLWGRETQYF,TRBV7-9,TRBJ2-5,-,-
TGTGCCAGCAGTTCCGCTTCTTACACAGATACGCAGTATTTT,CASSSASYTDTQYF,TRBV28,TRBJ2-3,-,-
TGTGCCAGCAGTGGACAGACTAGCGGGGGCAATGAGCAGTTCTTC,CASSGQTSGGNEQFF,TRBV6-1,TRBJ2-1,TRBD2,-
TGCGCCAGCAGCTTGGTACCAGCGGGAGGGACCTACAATGAGCAGTTCTTC,CASSLVPAGGTYNEQFF,TRBV5-1,TRBJ2-1,TRBD2,-
TGTGCCAGCAGTGAATTCGTAGGTCGGGAGACCCAGTACTTC,CASSEFVGRETQYF,TRBV25-1,TRBJ2-5,-,-
TGTGCCAGCAGCTTACGGTCGGGTCAAGAAAAACTGTTTTTT,CASSLRSGQEKLFF,TRBV7-2,TRBJ1-4,-,once
TGTGCCAGCAGTCGCAAAGGACTAGCGGGAGTAGACCTCCCCTACGAGCAGTACTTC,CASSRKGLAGVDLPYEQYF,TRBV27,TRBJ2-7,TRBD2,-
TGTGCCAGCGGAACAGGGGCAGCTGGAAACACCATATATTTT,CASGTGAAGNTIYF,TRBV28,TRBJ1-3,TRBD1,-
TGTGCCAGCCCCTGGAGCGGGAGGGCCGTGAGGGAGACCCAGTACTTC,CASPWSGRAVRETQYF,TRBV5-8,TRBJ2-5,TRBD2,few
TGTGCCAGCAGCTTATTGGGGCCGGCTCCCCAGCGGGCAGAGACCCAGTACTTC,CASSLLGPAPQRAETQYF,TRBV7-3,TRBJ2-5,-,once
TGTGCCAGCAGCTCAGCCCGGGGGCGAGCAGCTTTCTTT,CASSSARGRAAFF,TRBV7-2,TRBJ1-1,-,-
TGCAGCGTTGAGAGGTCACAGGACAATGAGCAGTTCTTC,CSVERSQDNEQFF,TRBV29-1,TRBJ2-1,-,-
TGTGCCAGCAGCTCCCCTGGGGGGCTAGCGGGAACCAGTCAAGAGACCCAGTACTTC,CASSSPGGLAGTSQETQYF,TRBV11-3,TRBJ2-5,TRBD2,-
TGTGCCAGCAGTTTAAAATGGACGGATAATGAAAAACTGTTTTTT,CASSLKWTDNEKLFF,TRBV27,TRBJ1-4,-,once
TGTGCTAGTGGTTTGGTAGGGGCTAGCGGGAGAAACGAGCAGTACTTC,CASGLVGASGRNEQYF,TRBV12-5,TRBJ2-7,TRBD2,-
TGCGCCAGCAGCTTGATGAGTAGCACAGATACGCAGTATTTT,CASSLMSSTDTQYF,TRBV5-1,TRBJ2-3,-,-
TGCGCCAGCAGCCAAGTATCTAGCGGAGAGTACACAGATACGCAGTATTTT,CASSQVSSGEYTDTQYF,TRBV4-1,TRBJ2-3,TRBD2,-
TGTGCCAGCAGTTTCCCCCGGGCAGGTGGAAACACCATATATTTT,CASSFPRAGGNTIYF,TRBV28,TRBJ1-3,-,once
TGTGCCAGCAGTGAAGCCGTAGGGGGTAATTCACCCCTCCACTTT,CASSEAVGGNSPLHF,TRBV6-1,TRBJ1-6,-,-
TGTGCCACCAGCACCCGCCAGCACACCGGGGAGCTGTTTTTT,CATSTRQHTGELFF,TRBV15,TRBJ2-2,-,once
TGTGCCAGCAGCAAGACAGGGCCCAATTCACCCCTCCACTTT,CASSKTGPNSPLHF,TRBV7-9,TRBJ1-6,TRBD1,-
TGTGCCTGGAGTGGGGGGTACAGCTTAACCGGGGAGCTGTTTTTT,CAWSGGYSLTGELFF,TRBV30,TRBJ2-2,-,once
TGTGCCAGCAGCTTTCAGACAGGTTTGGGTGGCTACACCTTC,CASSFQTGLGGYTF,TRBV5-6,TRBJ1-2,-,-
TGTGCCAGCAGCTTAGGCCGTCTAGCGGGCACAGATACGCAGTATTTT,CASSLGRLAGTDTQYF,TRBV13,TRBJ2-3,TRBD2,once